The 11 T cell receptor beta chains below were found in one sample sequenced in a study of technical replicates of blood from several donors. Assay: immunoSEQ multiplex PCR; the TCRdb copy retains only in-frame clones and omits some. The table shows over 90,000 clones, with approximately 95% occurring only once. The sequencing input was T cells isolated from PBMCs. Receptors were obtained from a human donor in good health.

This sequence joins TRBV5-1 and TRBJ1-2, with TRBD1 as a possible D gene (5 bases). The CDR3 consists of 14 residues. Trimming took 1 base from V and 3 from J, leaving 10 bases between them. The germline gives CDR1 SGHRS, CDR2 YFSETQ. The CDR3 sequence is CASSLWDSDYGYTF. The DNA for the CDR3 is TGCGCCAGCAGCTTGTGGGACTCCGACTATGGCTACACCTTC.

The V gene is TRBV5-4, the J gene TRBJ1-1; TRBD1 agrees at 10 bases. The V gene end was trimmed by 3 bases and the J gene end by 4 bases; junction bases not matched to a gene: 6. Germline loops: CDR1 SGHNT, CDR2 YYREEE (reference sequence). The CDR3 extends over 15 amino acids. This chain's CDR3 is CASSSSGTGATEAFF. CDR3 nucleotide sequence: TGTGCCAGCAGCTCCTCCGGGACAGGGGCCACTGAAGCTTTCTTT.

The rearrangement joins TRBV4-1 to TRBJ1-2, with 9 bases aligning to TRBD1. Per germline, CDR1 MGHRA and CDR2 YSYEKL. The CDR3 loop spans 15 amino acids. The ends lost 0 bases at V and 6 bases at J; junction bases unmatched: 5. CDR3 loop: CASSQDRRQGDGYTF. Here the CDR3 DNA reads TGCGCCAGCAGCCAAGATCGGAGACAGGGGGATGGCTACACCTTC.

The CDR3 nucleotides are TGTGCCAGCAGCCTCTTCATAGCCCCCGGGGAGCTGTTTTTT. It encodes CASSLFIAPGELFF. The V and J genes are TRBV5-4 and TRBJ2-2, with D unresolved. The length of the CDR3 is 14 residues. V lost 4 bases and J lost 6, with 13 bases in between. Germline CDR1 is SGHNT and CDR2 is YYREEE (reference sequence).

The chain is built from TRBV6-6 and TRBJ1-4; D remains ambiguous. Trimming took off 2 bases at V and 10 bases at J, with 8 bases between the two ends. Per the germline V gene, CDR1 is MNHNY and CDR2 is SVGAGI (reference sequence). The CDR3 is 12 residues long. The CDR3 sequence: CASSYAWAKLFF. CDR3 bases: TGTGCCAGCAGTTACGCGTGGGCAAAACTGTTTTTT.

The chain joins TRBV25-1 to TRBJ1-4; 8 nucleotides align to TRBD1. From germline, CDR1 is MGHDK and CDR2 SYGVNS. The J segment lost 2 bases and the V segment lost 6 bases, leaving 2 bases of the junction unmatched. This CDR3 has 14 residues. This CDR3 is CASSRGLTNEKLFF. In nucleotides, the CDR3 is TGTGCCAGCAGCAGGGGGCTGACTAATGAAAAACTGTTTTTT.

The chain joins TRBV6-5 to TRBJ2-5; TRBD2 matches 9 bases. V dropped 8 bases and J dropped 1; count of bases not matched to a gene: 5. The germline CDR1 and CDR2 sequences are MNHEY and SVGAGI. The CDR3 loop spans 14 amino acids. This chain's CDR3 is CASSLAGLQETQYF. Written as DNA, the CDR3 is TGTGCCAGCTCTCTAGCGGGGCTCCAAGAGACCCAGTACTTC.

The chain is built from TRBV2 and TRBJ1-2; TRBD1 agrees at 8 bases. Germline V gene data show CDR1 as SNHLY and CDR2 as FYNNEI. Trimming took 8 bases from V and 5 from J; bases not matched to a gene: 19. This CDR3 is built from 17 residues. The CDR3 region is CASLQSRQQGGGYGYTF. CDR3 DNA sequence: TGTGCCAGCCTCCAGAGCCGCCAACAGGGGGGAGGTTATGGCTACACCTTC.

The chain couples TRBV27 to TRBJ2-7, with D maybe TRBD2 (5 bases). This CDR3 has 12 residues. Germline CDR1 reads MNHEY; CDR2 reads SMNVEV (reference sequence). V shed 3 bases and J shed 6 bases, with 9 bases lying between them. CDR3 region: CASSFIGSEQYF. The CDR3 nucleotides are TGTGCCAGCAGTTTTATTGGGAGCGAGCAGTACTTC.

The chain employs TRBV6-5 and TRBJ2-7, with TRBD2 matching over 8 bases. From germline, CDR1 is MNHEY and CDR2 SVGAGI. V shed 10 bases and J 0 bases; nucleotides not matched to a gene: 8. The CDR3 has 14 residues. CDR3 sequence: CATSSGQRSYEQYF. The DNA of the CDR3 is TGTGCCACCTCTAGCGGGCAACGCTCCTACGAGCAGTACTTC.

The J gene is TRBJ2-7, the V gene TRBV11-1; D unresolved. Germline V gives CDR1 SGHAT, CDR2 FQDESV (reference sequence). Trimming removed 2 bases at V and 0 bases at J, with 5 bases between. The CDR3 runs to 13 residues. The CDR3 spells CASSLLLSYEQYF. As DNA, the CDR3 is TGTGCCAGCAGCTTACTCCTCTCCTACGAGCAGTACTTC.